This T cell receptor (beta chain) was observed in a study of T cell changes during pregnancy in multiple sclerosis. Some clones are missing from TCRdb's copy, which holds only in-frame ones; the method was immunoSEQ multiplex PCR. The sample has about 38,000 clones, roughly 90% seen once. The germline V and J ends were trimmed by 2 bases and 9 bases, with 14 bases remaining between them. The CDR3 is made up of 14 amino acids. The germline gives CDR1 SGHTA, CDR2 FQGTGA. The source was CD4+ T cells from peripheral blood mononuclear cells, collected before pregnancy. J is TRBJ2-1 and V is TRBV7-3, with D perhaps matching TRBD1 (5 bases). The sequence came from a female donor with multiple sclerosis, enrolled in a pregnancy study. Written as DNA, the CDR3 is TGTGCCAGCAGCTTATTCAGGGAAGTGGGTGAGCAGTTCTTC. This translates into CASSLFREVGEQFF.